The 13 T cell receptor beta chains presented below share a single source sample, sequenced in a study of blood T cell repertoires in COVID-19. The assay was immunoSEQ multiplex PCR, and TCRdb's table has in-frame clones only and misses some. The sample consists of about 480,000 clones, 87% of them appearing once. Sequences were obtained from PBMCs or T cells enriched from blood (not recorded which). The source is a woman in her late teens or twenties with acute COVID-19.

This clone was counted a single time. The V gene is TRBV10-2, the J gene TRBJ1-2; TRBD1 might be the D (5 bases). The CDR3 length is 16 residues. Germline CDR1 and CDR2: WSHSY and SAAADI. V was clipped by 7 bases and J by 4 bases, with 22 bases between them. In DNA form, the CDR3 reads TGCGCCAGCATTCCCCGGGGAGGTCAGGGAAGCTATGGCTACACCTTC. Protein product: CASIPRGGQGSYGYTF.

The chain's CDR3 is CASSYSRTVDTEAFF. In nucleotides, the CDR3 is TGTGCCAGCAGTTACTCCAGAACAGTGGACACTGAAGCTTTCTTT. The gene calls are TRBV6-8 and TRBJ1-1; unclear D gene. Per the germline V gene, CDR1 is MNHGY and CDR2 is SAAAGT. CDR3 length: 15 amino acids. Trimming took off 0 bases at V and 3 bases at J, with 11 bases between the two ends.

This chain joins TRBV19 and TRBJ1-6; unclear D gene. The CDR3 spans 12 residues. The V and J ends lost 7 bases and 7 bases respectively, with 8 bases between them. Germline V lookup: CDR1 LNHDA, CDR2 SQIVND (reference sequence). Here the CDR3 reads CASTRQNSPLHF. CDR3 coding DNA: TGTGCCAGTACCCGCCAGAATTCACCCCTCCACTTT.

The chain carries TRBV6-6 and TRBJ1-1; 7 nucleotides align to TRBD1. The CDR3 extends over 13 amino acids. V trimming: 8 bases; J trimming: 6 bases; junction bases outside the gene matches: 9. Germline V gene data show CDR1 as MNHNY and CDR2 as SVGAGI (reference sequence). For the CDR3, the DNA is TGTGCCAGCGGCCAGAATGACAGGGCTGAAGCTTTCTTT. The encoded protein is CASGQNDRAEAFF.

This clone was seen a few times. The genes are TRBV2 and TRBJ1-6; D is possibly TRBD1 (5 bases). The length of the CDR3 is 14 residues. Per the germline V gene, CDR1 is SNHLY and CDR2 is FYNNEI. Between the trimmed V and J ends, which lost 8 bases and 5 bases, there was a span of 13 bases. The CDR3 coding sequence is TGTGCCAGCGATCCGGGACTAAATAATTCACCCCTCCACTTT. It translates to CASDPGLNNSPLHF.

V and J are TRBV5-1 and TRBJ2-3; 11 nucleotides agree with TRBD2. Trimming removed 3 bases from V and 6 bases from J; junction bases left unmatched: 9. This CDR3 has 16 amino acids. In germline, CDR1 is SGHRS, CDR2 YFSETQ. The chain's CDR3 is CASSSSTSGSRDTQYF. CDR3 in DNA: TGCGCCAGCAGCTCAAGTACTAGCGGGAGTAGGGATACGCAGTATTTT.

The V gene is TRBV5-6, the J gene TRBJ1-2, with TRBD1 matching 8 bases. The CDR3 has 15 residues. Germline V gene lookup returns CDR1 SGHDT and CDR2 YYEEEE. The trim removed 4 bases at V and 1 base at J, leaving 6 bases unmatched. CDR3 protein: CASSPRTGFNYGYTF. CDR3 DNA sequence: TGTGCCAGCAGCCCTCGGACAGGGTTTAACTATGGCTACACCTTC.

A single count supports this clone. The chain carries TRBV5-4 and TRBJ2-3; 7 bases align to TRBD1. The CDR3 loop spans 14 amino acids. Trimming at V came to 10 bases and at J to 2 bases, leaving 10 bases not matched to a gene. Germline-derived CDR1 and CDR2 are SGHNT and YYREEE (reference sequence). Written as DNA, the CDR3 is TGTGCCGGCCGACAGGGACCAACCACAGATACGCAGTATTTT. This encodes CAGRQGPTTDTQYF.

This clone has a single count. The chain carries TRBV27 and TRBJ2-1; 11 nucleotides align to TRBD2. This CDR3 is built from 18 residues. From germline, CDR1 is MNHEY and CDR2 SMNVEV (reference sequence). J lost 7 bases, V lost 1 base, and 12 bases had no gene match. This CDR3 reads CASSLWALLAGVKNEQFF. The CDR3 DNA follows: TGTGCCAGCAGTTTATGGGCCTTACTAGCGGGAGTAAAAAATGAGCAGTTCTTC.

V usage is TRBV12-3 or TRBV12-4 and J usage is TRBJ1-2; D is ambiguous. V was clipped by 10 bases and J by 0 bases, with 9 bases between them. This CDR3 has 12 amino acids. This CDR3 is CATAPANYGYTF. Here the CDR3 DNA reads TGTGCCACCGCTCCAGCTAACTATGGCTACACCTTC.

This clone showed up just once. The V gene is TRBV3-1 (or the pseudogene TRBV3-2), the J gene TRBJ2-3; D may be TRBD2 (5 bases). V lost 2 bases and J lost 7, with 19 bases in between. The CDR3 sequence is 16 residues long. Per the germline V gene, CDR1 is LGHDT and CDR2 is YNNKEL (reference sequence). Here the CDR3 reads CASSQPPRGSRNTQYF. The CDR3 region has the DNA TGTGCCAGCAGCCAACCTCCCCGGGGTAGTCGAAATACGCAGTATTTT.

The J gene is TRBJ1-2, the V gene TRBV7-2; 9 bases fit TRBD1. There are 14 residues in the CDR3. The V gene's germline CDR1 is SGHTA and CDR2 FQGNSA. V lost 4 bases to trimming and J lost 7 bases; unmatched junction nucleotides: 7. In DNA form, the CDR3 reads TGTGCCAGCAGCTCCCAACAGGGGGCAGGTGGCTACACCTTC. Translation gives CASSSQQGAGGYTF.

The rearrangement joins TRBV5-4 to TRBJ1-1, with D possibly matching TRBD1 (6 bases). The V end was cut by 3 bases, the J end by 4 bases, with 13 bases between. CDR1 and CDR2 from the germline V gene are SGHNT and YYREEE (reference sequence). CDR3 size: 14 residues. CDR3 nucleotides: TGTGCCAGCAGCTCCAGGGGTTGGGGCACTGAAGCTTTCTTT. It is translated as CASSSRGWGTEAFF.